The 17 T cell receptor beta chains reported below all come from one sample, sequenced in a study of T cell clonotyping in hematopoietic cell transplantation. Time point noted: recipient sample about 28 days before transplant, after cytoreduction. Data came from immunoSEQ multiplex PCR; TCRdb stores just in-frame clones and leaves some out. This table has some 49,000 clones, under 90% appearing once. Sequenced here: peripheral blood mononuclear cells, sampled before stem cell transplant. The origin of the receptors is a man in his sixties with biphenotypic leukemia. Some clones in this sample may be carry-over from other donors' samples.

This clone occurred once. The chain couples TRBV30 to TRBJ2-7; either TRBD1 or TRBD2 may fit D (5 bases each). Germline V gene lookup returns CDR1 GTSNPN and CDR2 SVGIG (reference sequence). The CDR3 contains 13 residues. Between the trimmed V and J ends, which lost 2 bases and 3 bases, there was a span of 11 bases. This CDR3 is CAWSLRDRYEQYF. In DNA, the CDR3 is TGTGCCTGGAGTTTAAGGGACCGCTACGAGCAGTACTTC.

This clone was counted a few times. The chain couples TRBV30 to TRBJ2-5; D remains ambiguous. Trimming took off 3 bases at V and 5 bases at J, with 7 bases between the two ends. Germline V gene data show CDR1 as GTSNPN and CDR2 as SVGIG (reference sequence). The CDR3 sequence is 11 residues long. CDR3 nucleotide sequence: TGTGCCTGGAGAATATTGGAGACCCAGTACTTC. This codes for CAWRILETQYF.

CDR3 in amino acids: CASSYSIGGINEQYF. As DNA, the CDR3 is TGTGCCAGCAGTTACTCTATTGGGGGCATCAACGAGCAGTACTTC. The rearrangement joins TRBV6-5 to TRBJ2-7, with D perhaps matching TRBD1 (6 bases). Germline values: CDR1 MNHEY, CDR2 SVGAGI. V was trimmed by 0 bases and J by 5 bases, leaving 14 bases between them. This CDR3 region has 15 residues.

The rearrangement joins TRBV29-1 to TRBJ1-1; tentatively, D is TRBD1 (5 bases). The length of the CDR3 is 11 residues. V was pared by 1 base and J by 11 bases, with 11 bases between. From germline, CDR1 is SQVTM and CDR2 ANQGSEA. The CDR3 DNA reads as TGCAGCGTTGAAGGGGGGACGAGGGCTTTCTTT. Translated: CSVEGGTRAFF.

This clone was detected once. V is TRBV7-8 and J is TRBJ2-2, with TRBD2 identical over 11 bases. In germline, CDR1 is SGHVS, CDR2 FQNEAQ. This CDR3 has 18 residues. The V gene end was trimmed by 1 base and the J gene end by 6 bases; junction bases not matched to a gene: 10. CDR3 nucleotides: TGTGCCAGCAGCTTAGATGAAGGAACTAGCGGGAGTCCCGGGGAGCTGTTTTTT. Amino acids: CASSLDEGTSGSPGELFF.

The rearrangement links TRBV5-4 to TRBJ2-7; perhaps TRBD1 as D (6 bases). The germline V and J ends were trimmed by 4 bases and 3 bases, with 11 bases remaining between them. The CDR3 has 13 residues. Germline values: CDR1 SGHNT, CDR2 YYREEE (reference sequence). The CDR3 loop reads CASSPRGGYEQYF. CDR3 DNA sequence: TGTGCCAGCAGCCCTAGAGGGGGCTACGAGCAGTACTTC.

As DNA, the CDR3 is TGTGCCGGGGGCTTGAACACTGAAGCTTTCTTT. Its protein is CAGGLNTEAFF. The chain recombines TRBV30 with TRBJ1-1, with D possibly TRBD1 on 6 matching bases. CDR1 is GTSNPN and CDR2 is SVGIG in the germline V gene (reference sequence). V gave up 8 bases and J gave up 0 bases, with 7 bases separating them. The CDR3 extends over 11 amino acids.

This chain uses TRBV19 with TRBJ1-1; D uncertain. The CDR3 consists of 13 residues. V gave up 1 base and J gave up 1 base, with 4 bases separating them. The V gene's germline CDR1 is LNHDA and CDR2 SQIVND (reference sequence). The CDR3 spells CASSIGSNTEAFF. The CDR3 nucleotides read TGTGCCAGTAGTATAGGATCGAACACTGAAGCTTTCTTT.

This chain uses TRBV6-5 with TRBJ2-7; TRBD2 agrees at 8 bases. The germline V gene has CDR1 MNHEY and CDR2 SVGAGI. Trimming at V came to 7 bases and at J to 5 bases, leaving 13 bases not matched to a gene. The CDR3 runs 15 residues. This CDR3 is CASTGLAGSPHEQYF. The CDR3 DNA follows: TGTGCCAGCACCGGATTAGCGGGAAGCCCCCACGAGCAGTACTTC.

The chain uses TRBV11-2 and TRBJ2-7; D is perhaps TRBD2 (6 bases). Germline V gene sequence: CDR1 SGHAT, CDR2 FQNNGV. The CDR3 runs to 15 residues. V was clipped by 2 bases and J by 2 bases, with 13 bases between them. The CDR3 region is CASSLLGGQTYEQYF. CDR3 sequence (DNA): TGTGCCAGCAGCTTATTGGGGGGTCAAACCTACGAGCAGTACTTC.

The J gene is TRBJ2-3, the V gene TRBV9; 7 bases agree with TRBD2. The CDR3 length is 16 residues. After removal of 0 bases from V and 5 bases from J, the junction contained 9 bases not matched to a gene. Germline V gene lookup returns CDR1 SGDLS and CDR2 YYNGEE. The CDR3 nucleotides read TGTGCCAGCAGCGTAGATCTAGCGGTGGGGGTAGATACGCAGTATTTT. As protein: CASSVDLAVGVDTQYF.

The genes are TRBV6-1 and TRBJ1-5; TRBD1 is a possible D gene (5 bases). The CDR3 sequence is 12 residues long. Germline CDR1 reads MNHNS; CDR2 reads SASEGT. V was shortened by 6 bases and J by 15 bases, with 18 bases between the two germline ends. The CDR3 here is CASSNWQGVRHF. CDR3 nucleotide sequence: TGTGCCAGCAGCAATTGGCAGGGAGTAAGGCATTTT.

Only one count was recorded for this clone. The chain carries TRBV4-3 and TRBJ2-7, with 7 bases that match TRBD2. Germline-derived CDR1 and CDR2 are LGHNA and YSLEER. CDR3 length equals 16 residues. V shed 4 bases, J shed 0 bases, and the junction held 9 bases outside the gene matches. The CDR3 protein is CASSLSSGPSSYEQYF. In nucleotides, the CDR3 is TGCGCCAGCAGCCTGTCTAGCGGACCAAGCTCCTACGAGCAGTACTTC.

V is TRBV2 and J is TRBJ1-3; D unresolved. Germline V CDR1 and CDR2: SNHLY, FYNNEI. The CDR3 covers 13 residues. Trimming shortened V by 4 bases and J by 0 bases, and 4 bases separated the two germline ends. CDR3 in amino acids: CASSVDSGNTIYF. As DNA, the CDR3 is TGTGCCAGCAGTGTTGACTCTGGAAACACCATATATTTT.

The rearrangement links TRBV7-3 to TRBJ2-5; no clear D gene. The CDR3 has 15 residues. The V gene's germline CDR1 is SGHTA and CDR2 FQGTGA. The ends were cut back, 5 bases at V and 5 bases at J, with 18 bases in the middle. CDR3 DNA sequence: TGTGCCAGCAGCCCCTCATCGGGTAATTGGGAGACCCAGTACTTC. It yields the protein CASSPSSGNWETQYF. Looking up the rest from reference TRBV7-3 and TRBJ2-5 gives the full variable domain: GAGVSQTPSNKVTEKGKYVELRCDPISGHTALYWYRQSLGQGPEFLIYFQGTGAADDSGLPNDRFFAVRPEGSVSTLKIQRTERGDSAVYLCASSPSSGNWETQYFGPGTRLLVL.

V usage is TRBV7-2 and J usage is TRBJ2-7, with D uncertain. CDR3 size: 14 residues. V lost 1 base, J lost 5 bases, and 12 bases lay in between. Germline V gene lookup returns CDR1 SGHTA and CDR2 FQGNSA. CDR3 DNA sequence: TGTGCCAGCAGCTTAGTTGTCGGTGGGAACGAGCAGTACTTC. Its translation: CASSLVVGGNEQYF.

This clone appeared once. The chain uses TRBV7-9 and TRBJ1-1; unclear D gene. V gave up 1 base and J gave up 4 bases, with 10 bases separating them. There are 14 residues in the CDR3. Per the germline V gene, CDR1 is SEHNR and CDR2 is FQNEAQ (reference sequence). The CDR3 nucleotides read TGTGCCAGCAGCTTAGGGGGAGAGGGCACTGAAGCTTTCTTT. This codes for CASSLGGEGTEAFF.